These 18 T cell receptor beta chains were all obtained from the same sample, sequenced in a study of graft-versus-host responses after intestinal transplantation. The antigens for these receptors are not known. The method was immunoSEQ multiplex PCR; TCRdb's version includes in-frame clones alone and lacks a portion of them. The repertoire holds 100,000 or so clones, roughly nine tenths seen once, with roughly 0.17% in the top ten. Sequenced material: unstimulated CD4+ T cells sorted from spleen or lymph node cells, taken before intestinal transplant. Every receptor here comes from a human donor who received an intestinal transplant.

The DNA of the CDR3 is TGTGCCAGCACCGCTCACGGAGGCACTGAAGCTTTCTTT. It specifies CASTAHGGTEAFF. The V and J genes are TRBV28 and TRBJ1-1; D unresolved. V was shortened by 7 bases and J by 4 bases, with 13 bases between the two germline ends. The CDR3 runs 13 residues. CDR1 is MDHEN and CDR2 is SYDVKM in the germline V gene.

This clone was counted only a few times. V gene TRBV5-1 combines with J gene TRBJ2-5; the match to TRBD1 covers 8 bases. Germline lookup yields CDR1 SGHRS and CDR2 YFSETQ. The CDR3 consists of 14 residues. V lost 5 bases to trimming and J lost 1 base; unmatched junction nucleotides: 4. CDR3 in DNA: TGCGCCAGCAGTATAGGACAGGGCCAAGAGACCCAGTACTTC. This encodes CASSIGQGQETQYF.

The chain is built from TRBV6-1 and TRBJ2-5, with 8 bases fitting TRBD1. V gave up 1 base and J gave up 3 bases; unmatched junction bases: 7. The CDR3 length is 16 residues. Germline V gene sequence: CDR1 MNHNS, CDR2 SASEGT. CDR3 amino acids: CASSEVGRGPEETQYF. For the CDR3, the DNA is TGTGCCAGCAGTGAAGTCGGCAGGGGGCCGGAAGAGACCCAGTACTTC.

Only a few counts were recorded for this clone. The rearrangement joins TRBV2 to TRBJ2-7; D is possibly TRBD1 (6 bases). Per the germline V gene, CDR1 is SNHLY and CDR2 is FYNNEI. V was trimmed by 2 bases and J by 3 bases, leaving 11 bases between them. The CDR3 has 14 residues. The CDR3 region has the DNA TGTGCCAGCAGTGAATTCGGACAGCTCTACGAGCAGTACTTC. This sequence encodes CASSEFGQLYEQYF.

CDR3 protein: CASRTGPVRTQETQYF. For the CDR3, the DNA is TGTGCCAGCAGGACAGGGCCCGTGCGGACCCAAGAGACCCAGTACTTC. The J gene is TRBJ2-5, the V gene TRBV6-6; TRBD1 matches 7 bases. The trim removed 6 bases at V and 1 base at J, leaving 11 bases unmatched. Germline V gene lookup returns CDR1 MNHNY and CDR2 SVGAGI (reference sequence). The CDR3 is 16 residues long.

This clone was counted once. This chain links TRBV15 with TRBJ2-1; 9 bases are a match to TRBD2. This CDR3 region has 15 residues. V shed 7 bases, J shed 7 bases, and the junction held 11 bases outside the gene matches. Germline V lookup: CDR1 LNHNV, CDR2 YYDKDF (reference sequence). The CDR3 DNA reads TGTGCCACCACCAAGGTCCTAGCGGGACGGAATGAGCAGTTCTTC. Protein: CATTKVLAGRNEQFF. The full variable domain, in which reference TRBV15 and TRBJ2-1 provide the parts outside the CDR3, is DAMVIQNPRYQVTQFGKPVTLSCSQTLNHNVMYWYQQKSSQAPKLLFHYYDKDFNNEADTPDNFQSRRPNTSFCFLDIRSPGLGDTAMYLCATTKVLAGRNEQFFGPGTRLTVL.

This chain joins TRBV4-1 and TRBJ2-1, with a tentative D call TRBD2 (5 bases). The germline CDR1 and CDR2 sequences are MGHRA and YSYEKL. Deletions cut 4 bases from V and 4 bases from J, with 29 bases between. This CDR3 has 20 amino acids. The CDR3 is CASSRSAVMVQRLSYNEQFF. CDR3 coding DNA: TGCGCCAGCAGCCGATCAGCGGTTATGGTCCAGCGGTTATCTTACAATGAGCAGTTCTTC.

V usage is TRBV9 and J usage is TRBJ2-1; 11 bases fit TRBD2. Germline loops: CDR1 SGDLS, CDR2 YYNGEE. The CDR3 length is 15 residues. Germline trimming cut 3 bases from V and 6 bases from J; bases unmatched to any gene: 5. The CDR3 loop reads CASSGTSGGFNEQFF. CDR3 nucleotide sequence: TGTGCCAGCAGCGGAACTAGCGGGGGATTCAATGAGCAGTTCTTC.

V gene TRBV12-5 combines with J gene TRBJ2-3; 9 bases agree with TRBD1. The CDR3 has 14 amino acids. The germline CDR1 and CDR2 sequences are LGHNT and FRNRAP. V was clipped by 1 base and J by 4 bases; unmatched bases: 0. Written as DNA, the CDR3 is TGTGCTAGTGGTTTGGACAGGGGGCCAGATACGCAGTATTTT. The encoded protein is CASGLDRGPDTQYF.

The chain employs TRBV2 and TRBJ2-1; 7 bases line up with TRBD2. The V gene's germline CDR1 is SNHLY and CDR2 FYNNEI. After removal of 3 bases from V and 3 bases from J, the junction contained 14 bases not matched to a gene. The CDR3 totals 18 residues. Here the CDR3 reads CASSDPGGGRVLYNEQFF. The CDR3 DNA sequence: TGTGCCAGCAGTGATCCGGGCGGAGGGAGGGTCCTCTACAATGAGCAGTTCTTC.

The rearrangement joins TRBV9 to TRBJ2-3; weak D call: TRBD2 (5 bases). Trimming took off 0 bases at V and 0 bases at J, with 14 bases between the two ends. The germline CDR1 and CDR2 sequences are SGDLS and YYNGEE. The CDR3 contains 17 residues. The CDR3 region has the DNA TGTGCCAGCAGCGTAGGAGTTGGAGGTCCCAGCACAGATACGCAGTATTTT. It is translated as CASSVGVGGPSTDTQYF.

The gene calls are TRBV7-8 and TRBJ2-5; no reliable D call. This CDR3 has 14 amino acids. V was pared by 7 bases and J by 4 bases, with 16 bases between. The germline V gene encodes CDR1 SGHVS and CDR2 FQNEAQ. The CDR3 region has the DNA TGTGCCAGCACTCCAAGGAGAGGTGTAGAGACCCAGTACTTC. The encoded protein is CASTPRRGVETQYF.

The CDR3 DNA follows: TGTGCCAGCAGTGAACCGCTAGCGGGCGACTACGAGCAGTACTTC. Translating it yields CASSEPLAGDYEQYF. The chain links TRBV2 to TRBJ2-7; 8 positions agree with TRBD2. This CDR3 is 15 amino acids long. Germline CDR1 SNHLY, CDR2 FYNNEI. J gave up 3 bases and V 2 bases, and 6 bases lay outside the gene matches.

CDR3 residues: CASSLDLNEKLFF. For the CDR3, the DNA is TGTGCCAGCAGCTTAGACCTTAATGAAAAACTGTTTTTT. V gene TRBV11-2 combines with J gene TRBJ1-4; unclear D gene. CDR3 size: 13 residues. Germline V gene lookup returns CDR1 SGHAT and CDR2 FQNNGV. Between the trimmed V and J ends, which lost 0 bases and 4 bases, there was a span of 3 bases.

The V and J genes are TRBV5-1 and TRBJ2-5; TRBD2 matches 7 bases. The V and J ends lost 0 bases and 2 bases, in that order; junction bases with no gene match: 4. The CDR3 runs 15 residues. Germline CDR1 is SGHRS and CDR2 is YFSETQ. The CDR3 region is CASSLAWGGQETQYF. In DNA, the CDR3 is TGCGCCAGCAGCTTGGCCTGGGGAGGGCAAGAGACCCAGTACTTC.

The gene calls are TRBV7-2 and TRBJ2-7; TRBD2 might be the D (6 bases). With 0 bases removed from V and 0 bases from J, the gap between germline ends came to 12 bases. The CDR3 totals 16 residues. Looked up from germline, CDR1 is SGHTA and CDR2 is FQGNSA. CDR3 loop: CASSLALTGSSYEQYF. CDR3 coding DNA: TGTGCCAGCAGCTTAGCCCTGACCGGGAGCTCCTACGAGCAGTACTTC.

This rearrangement joins TRBV15 to TRBJ2-3; D uncertain. Between the trimmed V and J ends, which lost 1 base and 2 bases, there was a span of 16 bases. Germline V gene sequence: CDR1 LNHNV, CDR2 YYDKDF (reference sequence). The CDR3 contains 17 residues. The CDR3 coding sequence is TGTGCCACCAGCAGAGTTTGGTCCAGGCTCCTCACAGATACGCAGTATTTT. This sequence encodes CATSRVWSRLLTDTQYF.

This clone was seen a single time. J is TRBJ1-6 and V is TRBV5-4, with a possible D match to TRBD1 (5 bases). Looked up from germline, CDR1 is SGHNT and CDR2 is YYREEE (reference sequence). V lost 9 bases and J 0 bases, leaving 16 bases between the germline ends. The CDR3 has 16 amino acids. Written as DNA, the CDR3 is TGTGCCACCGGGAGGGGTGGTAGCTCCTATAATTCACCCCTCCACTTT. Translated, it gives CATGRGGSSYNSPLHF.